A selection of T cell receptor beta chains follows, all from one sample in a study of control samples from healthy donors and cancer patients. Measured with immunoSEQ multiplex PCR; TCRdb has only the in-frame clones, and not every one. The repertoire holds 85,000 to 95,000 clones, with roughly 86% as singletons. Material: blood. All receptors come from an older woman in good health. CDR3s include the opening cysteine and the closing phenylalanine or tryptophan. The order of the fields is clone size, CDR3 length, D gene, V gene, J gene, CDR3 DNA, CDR3 protein. A D gene is named only where the DNA matches it firmly. Only part of the rows carry a size: once, few, many, or a class if the clone is expanded.

NA	13	NA	TRBV9	TRBJ1-1	TGTGCCAGCAGCGTGGAAGGGAACACTGAAGCTTTCTTT	CASSVEGNTEAFF
NA	14	NA	TRBV5-1	TRBJ1-5	TGCGCCAGCAGCTTGGGCGGAGTAGCTCAGCCCCAGCATTTT	CASSLGGVAQPQHF
NA	16	TRBD2	TRBV3-1/TRBV3-2	TRBJ2-7	TGTGCCAGCAGTGACGATACCGCGGGGGGTCCCTACGAGCAGTACTTC	CASSDDTAGGPYEQYF
NA	13	NA	TRBV7-9	TRBJ2-7	TGTGCCAGCAGCTCGACAGCTTCCTACGAGCAGTACTTC	CASSSTASYEQYF
NA	14	NA	TRBV28	TRBJ2-1	TGTGCCAGCAGTTTTAGGGGGATTTACAATGAGCAGTTCTTC	CASSFRGIYNEQFF
NA	13	NA	TRBV5-1	TRBJ1-6	TGCGCCAGCAGCTTGGTGCAGGGTTCACCCCTCCACTTT	CASSLVQGSPLHF
once	13	NA	TRBV5-1	TRBJ2-2	TGCGCCAGCAGTATCAGAGACACCGGGGAGCTGTTTTTT	CASSIRDTGELFF
NA	14	NA	TRBV20-1	TRBJ1-2	TGCAGTGCCAGTACGGGGGGGCGCGGCTATGGCTACACCTTC	CSASTGGRGYGYTF
NA	15	NA	TRBV28	TRBJ1-5	TGTGCCAGCAGCATAGGACAGCTTTTCAATCAGCCCCAGCATTTT	CASSIGQLFNQPQHF
NA	16	TRBD1	TRBV19	TRBJ1-2	TGTGCCAGTACCAACCCGGTGGCAGGGGGGTACTATGGCTACACCTTC	CASTNPVAGGYYGYTF
NA	15	NA	TRBV3-1/TRBV3-2	TRBJ2-4	TGTGCCAGCCGAGGTGGCGGGGCGGCCAAAAACATTCAGTACTTC	CASRGGGAAKNIQYF
NA	15	TRBD1	TRBV28	TRBJ2-2	TGTGCCAGCAGTTCAGGACAGGCCGCAGGCGGGGAGCTGTTTTTT	CASSSGQAAGGELFF
NA	13	NA	TRBV12-3/TRBV12-4	TRBJ1-1	TGTGCCAGCAGTTCACGCATGAACACTGAAGCTTTCTTT	CASSSRMNTEAFF
NA	14	NA	TRBV9	TRBJ1-1	TGTGCCAGCAGCCCTGGAGACAGAAACACTGAAGCTTTCTTT	CASSPGDRNTEAFF
NA	15	NA	TRBV24-1	TRBJ1-1	TGTGCCACCAGGCCCGGTAGTGGGGATGGCACTGAAGCTTTCTTT	CATRPGSGDGTEAFF
NA	14	NA	TRBV9	TRBJ1-1	TGTGCCAGCAGCGTAGCTCAGAGAGGGACTGAAGCTTTCTTT	CASSVAQRGTEAFF
NA	15	TRBD1	TRBV5-1	TRBJ2-7	TGCGCCAGCAGCGTGGACAGGGTGGTATCCTACGAGCAGTACTTC	CASSVDRVVSYEQYF
NA	15	NA	TRBV5-5	TRBJ1-5	TGTGCCAGCAGCTTCGACACTCTTAGCAATCAGCCCCAGCATTTT	CASSFDTLSNQPQHF
NA	15	NA	TRBV7-2	TRBJ2-2	TGTGCCAGCAGCCCCAGGGGTCTGAACACCGGGGAGCTGTTTTTT	CASSPRGLNTGELFF
NA	15	NA	TRBV28	TRBJ2-5	TGTGCCAGCAGTTTAAACACGGGGGACCTAGAGACCCAGTACTTC	CASSLNTGDLETQYF
NA	15	TRBD2	TRBV10-3	TRBJ2-7	TGTGCCATCAGTGATGGGACTAGCTTAACTCACGAGCAGTACTTC	CAISDGTSLTHEQYF
once	14	TRBD1	TRBV28	TRBJ1-1	TGTGCCAGCCGTCGACAGGGGCGGAACACTGAAGCTTTCTTT	CASRRQGRNTEAFF
few	13	NA	TRBV18	TRBJ1-4	TGTGCCAGCTCACTGGACAGTAATGAAAAACTGTTTTTT	CASSLDSNEKLFF
few	12	NA	TRBV6-2/TRBV6-3	TRBJ2-7	TGTGCCAGCAGTTGGGAACCGTACGAGCAGTACTTC	CASSWEPYEQYF
NA	14	NA	TRBV18	TRBJ2-2	TGTGCCAGCTCACCTTCTAGGAACACCGGGGAGCTGTTTTTT	CASSPSRNTGELFF
once	13	TRBD1	TRBV6-5	TRBJ1-5	TGTGCCAGCAGGGGACAGGTCAATCAGCCCCAGCATTTT	CASRGQVNQPQHF
NA	13	NA	TRBV10-1	TRBJ1-6	TGCGCCAGCAGTGAGTCATGGAATTCACCCCTCCACTTT	CASSESWNSPLHF
NA	14	NA	TRBV5-1	TRBJ1-1	TGCGCCAGCAGCTTGGGACAGATGAACACTGAAGCTTTCTTT	CASSLGQMNTEAFF
few	14	NA	TRBV5-6	TRBJ2-1	TGTGCCAGCAGCTTCAGGGGCCCCTACAATGAGCAGTTCTTC	CASSFRGPYNEQFF
NA	15	NA	TRBV28	TRBJ2-6	TGTGCCATAACGAAATCAGGGACCGGGGCCAACGTCCTGACTTTC	CAITKSGTGANVLTF
NA	18	TRBD2	TRBV5-1	TRBJ2-1	TGCGCCAGCAGCATAGAATCGATTAGCGGGGGAATACAGGTTGAGCAGTTCTTC	CASSIESISGGIQVEQFF
few	15	TRBD1	TRBV6-6	TRBJ1-4	TGTGCCAGCAGAGAGGGGACAGGGAGGATTGAAAAACTGTTTTTT	CASREGTGRIEKLFF
NA	15	NA	TRBV9	TRBJ1-4	TGTGCCAGCAGCACCCGGGACCGTGAATCGGGAAAACTGTTTTTT	CASSTRDRESGKLFF
NA	15	NA	TRBV14	TRBJ1-4	TGTGCCAGCAGCCAAGATGGACAGATTAATGAAAAACTGTTTTTT	CASSQDGQINEKLFF
NA	14	NA	TRBV9	TRBJ2-3	TGTGCCAGCAGCGTAGACCCAGCGACAGATACGCAGTATTTT	CASSVDPATDTQYF
NA	16	TRBD1	TRBV3-1/TRBV3-2	TRBJ1-4	TGTGCCAGCAGCCAAGGGGACAGGGGCCGCTTTGAAAAACTGTTTTTT	CASSQGDRGRFEKLFF
NA	14	TRBD1	TRBV7-2	TRBJ2-7	TGTGCCAGCAGTTCTGACAGGGGGGGCTACGAGCAGTACTTC	CASSSDRGGYEQYF
NA	10	NA	TRBV6-5	TRBJ1-2	TGTGCCAGCAGGGGGTATGGCTACACCTTC	CASRGYGYTF
NA	16	NA	TRBV5-1	TRBJ1-1	TGCGCCAGCAGCCTAACAGGGACCGTCCCTGGGGCTGAAGCTTTCTTT	CASSLTGTVPGAEAFF
NA	16	TRBD1	TRBV18	TRBJ1-2	TGTGCCAGCTCACTCGGACAGGGACGAAAACCTTATGGCTACACCTTC	CASSLGQGRKPYGYTF
once	15	TRBD1	TRBV19	TRBJ1-5	TGTGCCAGTAGTATGGGGGGACAGGGACATCAGCCCCAGCATTTT	CASSMGGQGHQPQHF